This T cell receptor (beta chain) was profiled in a study of blood T cell repertoires in COVID-19. Sequencing used immunoSEQ multiplex PCR; TCRdb keeps in-frame clones, though not all of them. The data contain some 100,000 clones, about 86% of them singletons. The clonotype comes from a woman in her 50s who had recovered from COVID-19. What was sequenced was PBMCs or T cells enriched from blood (not recorded which).

CDR3 nucleotide sequence: TGTGCCAGCACCGTTAGCGGGATTACATCCTACAATGAGCAGTTCTTC. Its protein product is CASTVSGITSYNEQFF. The chain carries TRBV28 and TRBJ2-1, with 8 bases aligning to TRBD2. CDR1 is MDHEN, CDR2 SYDVKM, per germline. The CDR3 covers 16 residues. The J segment lost 1 base and the V segment lost 7 bases, leaving 9 bases of the junction unmatched. The entire variable domain, with the rest obtained from reference TRBV28 and TRBJ2-1, is as follows: DVKVTQSSRYLVKRTGEKVFLECVQDMDHENMFWYRQDPGLGLRLIYFSYDVKMKEKGDIPEGYSVSREKKERFSLILESASTNQTSMYLCASTVSGITSYNEQFFGPGTRLTVL.